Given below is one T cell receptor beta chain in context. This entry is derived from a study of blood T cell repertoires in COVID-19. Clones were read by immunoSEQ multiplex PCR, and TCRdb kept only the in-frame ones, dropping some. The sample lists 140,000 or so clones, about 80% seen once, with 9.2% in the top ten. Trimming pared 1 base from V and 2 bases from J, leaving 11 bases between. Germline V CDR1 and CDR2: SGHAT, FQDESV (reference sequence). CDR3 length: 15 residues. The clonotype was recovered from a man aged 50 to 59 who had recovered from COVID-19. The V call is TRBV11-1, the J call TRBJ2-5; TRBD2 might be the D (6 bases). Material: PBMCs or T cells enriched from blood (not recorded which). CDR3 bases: TGTGCCAGCAGCTTAGATACGGGACTGCAAGAGACCCAGTACTTC. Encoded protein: CASSLDTGLQETQYF.